This T cell receptor beta chain was recorded in a study of T cells in Graves' hyperthyroidism and ophthalmopathy. Study summary: Pretreatment peripheral blood was obtained at initial diagnosis. Points from the study as a whole: Ophthalmopathy was distinguished from stable hyperthyroidism by 13 V-J signatures. Most thyroid clonotypes that were expanded above 0.001 also turned up in blood.

A patient was excluded if there was uncontrolled infection, other autoimmune disease, pregnancy or lactation. The CDR3 regions of TCR beta were amplified from RNA transcripts. The TCR CDR3 was amplified in a first-round RT-PCR using the HTBI primer set. TCRdb ran MiXCR on the multiplex PCR reads and lists one entry per CDR3 protein. The data contain under 350,000 distinct CDR3 sequences, over 20% of them singletons. Deletions cut 0 bases from V and 0 bases from J, with 9 bases between. The CDR3 has 16 residues. Germline values: CDR1 SGHDN, CDR2 FVKESK. To note about this clonotype: Its antigen remains unknown.

The V and J genes are TRBV14 and TRBJ1-3; D is perhaps TRBD1 (5 bases). The material sequenced was blood. This TCR came from a woman aged 50 to 65 with Graves' hyperthyroidism. The CDR3 is CASSQDAGISGNTIYF. The CDR3 DNA reads TGTGCCAGCAGCCAAGATGCAGGGATCTCTGGAAACACCATATATTTT. Full variable domain (outside the CDR3, taken from reference TRBV14 and TRBJ1-3): EAGVTQFPSHSVIEKGQTVTLRCDPISGHDNLYWYRRVMGKEIKFLLHFVKESKQDESGMPNNRFLAERTGGTYSTLKVQPAELEDSGVYFCASSQDAGISGNTIYFGEGSWLTVV.